A single sample is the source of the 7 T cell receptor beta chains below, sequenced in a study of CD8+ T cells in alopecia areata. Reverse transcribed after extraction, RNA yielded cDNA as the sequencing template. The data were produced by immunoSEQ multiplex PCR, yet TCRdb's version contains in-frame clones alone and is incomplete. Listed for the sample are some 110,000 clones, none seen a single time. Sequencing was done on a sample of lesional skin. These receptors were taken from a C3H/HeJ mouse with alopecia areata. These mice share the MHC haplotype H2-k.

A remark on this clone: The genes are named according to mouse. The CDR3 bases that were read are TGCACCTGCAGTGCAGTGCTGGGGGCCTCCTAT. This encodes CTCSAVLGASY. The entire CDR3 sequence reads CTCSAVLGASYEQYF. The chain carries TRBV1 and TRBJ2-7; a weak D match, TRBD2 (7 bases). The read terminates 4 residues ahead of where the CDR3 ends, so the germline J gene completes it. This CDR3 contains 15 residues. V lost 1 base, J lost 0 bases, and 10 bases lay in between. Germline CDR1 NSQYPW, CDR2 LRSPGD (reference sequence).

About this clone: Mouse germline and gene names are used. The CDR3 end falls 4 residues outside the read, so it is completed with the germline J gene. The rearrangement uses TRBV13-3 and TRBJ2-1, with 11 bases lining up with TRBD2. V lost 1 base to trimming and J lost 3 bases; unmatched junction nucleotides: 3. The CDR3 contains 16 residues. CDR1 NNHDY and CDR2 SYVADS come from the germline V gene. CDR3 DNA (partial): TGTGCCAGCAGTGATACTGGGGGGGCCCCCTATGCT. It encodes CASSDTGGAPYA. The entire CDR3 reads CASSDTGGAPYAEQFF.

This clone has more than one count but fewer than ten. Mouse names are used for the genes. The read ends 4 residues before the CDR3 terminus; that terminus is restored from the germline J gene. The genes are TRBV1 and TRBJ1-4, with 8 bases aligning to TRBD1. Per the germline V gene, CDR1 is NSQYPW and CDR2 is LRSPGD (reference sequence). This CDR3 contains 13 residues. Incomplete CDR3 DNA: TGCACCTGCAGTGGGACAGGGCCCGAA. It encodes CTCSGTGPE. The entire CDR3 protein reads CTCSGTGPERLFF.

This clone was recorded a few times. Mouse germline and gene names are used. The CDR3 goes on 4 residues after the read ends, and that part is filled in from the germline J gene. This chain uses TRBV19 with TRBJ2-7; TRBD1 is a possible D gene (5 bases). Germline assignment: CDR1 FNHDT and CDR2 SITEND (reference sequence). The CDR3 totals 13 residues. The CDR3 is CASSIEGNYEQYF. CDR3 DNA, as far as it was read: TGTGCCAGCAGTATAGAGGGGAATTAT.

Points on this clone: Here the gene names and germline are mouse. The read terminates 4 residues ahead of where the CDR3 ends, so the germline J gene completes it. The chain couples TRBV19 to TRBJ2-1; D is possibly TRBD2 (6 bases). The germline V and J ends were trimmed by 3 bases and 2 bases, with 9 bases remaining between them. Germline V gene data show CDR1 as FNHDT and CDR2 as SITEND (reference sequence). The CDR3 contains 14 residues. This CDR3 is CASSSRLDYAEQFF. CDR3 DNA, as far as it was read: TGTGCCAGCAGTAGCAGACTGGACTATGCT.

A note on this clone: Any gene name here is a mouse gene name. The read comes to an end 4 residues before the CDR3 does, leaving the germline J gene to fill in the end. The genes are TRBV13-2 and TRBJ2-2, with 8 bases matching TRBD2. The CDR3 loop spans 15 amino acids. Germline assignment: CDR1 NNHNN and CDR2 SYGAGS (reference sequence). J was trimmed by 0 bases and V by 5 bases; bases with no gene match: 3. The CDR3 bases that were read are TGTGCCAGCGGGCCGACTGGGGCAAACACCGGG. This translates into CASGPTGANTG. The complete CDR3 reads CASGPTGANTGQLYF.

This clone was found many times. Genes here carry mouse names. Read coverage stops 4 residues before the CDR3 terminus; the germline J gene supplies the remainder. V gene TRBV13-3 combines with J gene TRBJ1-2; possibly TRBD1 for D (6 bases). The CDR3 runs 15 residues. Germline CDR1 NNHDY, CDR2 SYVADS. The ends were cut back, 5 bases at V and 0 bases at J, with 14 bases in the middle. CDR3 protein: CASSPPGQSNSDYTF. The CDR3 DNA, read in part, is TGTGCCAGCAGCCCCCCGGGACAATCAAACTCC.